What follows is one TCR delta chain and its context. Its target is unknown. V was pared by 4 bases and J by 2 bases, with 14 bases of the junction left unmatched. This CDR3 contains 18 residues. The germline gives CDR1 TSWWSYY, CDR2 QGS. The sample belongs to a study of Vδ1+ human thymocytes. Study findings and constraints: Highly polyclonal TRG and TRD repertoires with Gaussian CDR3 length distributions appeared in thymus.

Sequences come from RNA converted to cDNA by reverse transcription. The CDR3 regions were amplified by multiplex PCR from V-gene primers to a constant-region primer. TCRdb re-called the multiplex PCR reads with CATT. In the table there are some 55,000 delta-chain clones, about 16% of which are singletons. The TCR originated in a boy less than two years old who had congenital heart surgery. This chain links TRDV1 with TRDJ1; TRDD3 agrees at 9 bases. Specimen: Vdelta1+ gamma-delta thymocytes from the thymus. Subset given: FACS-sorted CD3+ TCRalphabeta- TCRVdelta1+ TCRVdelta2- thymocytes. Written as DNA, the CDR3 is TGTGCTCTTGGGGGGTTGACCATGGGGGATATGCCTACCGATAAACTCATCTTT. Encoded protein: CALGGLTMGDMPTDKLIF.